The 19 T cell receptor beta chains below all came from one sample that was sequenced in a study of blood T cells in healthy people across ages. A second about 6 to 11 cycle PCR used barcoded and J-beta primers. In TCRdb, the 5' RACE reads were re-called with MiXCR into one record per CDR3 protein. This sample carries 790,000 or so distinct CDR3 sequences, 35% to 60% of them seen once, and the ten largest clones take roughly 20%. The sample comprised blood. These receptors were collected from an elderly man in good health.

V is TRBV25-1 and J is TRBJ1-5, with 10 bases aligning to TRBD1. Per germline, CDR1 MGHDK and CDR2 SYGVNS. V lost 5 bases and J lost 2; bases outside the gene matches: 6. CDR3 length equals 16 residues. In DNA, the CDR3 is TGTGCCAGCAGTCAAAGCGGGACAGGGGGCAATCAGCCCCAGCATTTT. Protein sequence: CASSQSGTGGNQPQHF.

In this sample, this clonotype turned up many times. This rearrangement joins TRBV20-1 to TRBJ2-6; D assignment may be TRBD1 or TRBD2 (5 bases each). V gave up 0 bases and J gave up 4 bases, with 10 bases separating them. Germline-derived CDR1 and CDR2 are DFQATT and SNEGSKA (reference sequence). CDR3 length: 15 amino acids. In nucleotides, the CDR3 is TGCAGTGCTAGAGAAAAGGGGACCGGGGCCAACGTCCTGACTTTC. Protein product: CSAREKGTGANVLTF.

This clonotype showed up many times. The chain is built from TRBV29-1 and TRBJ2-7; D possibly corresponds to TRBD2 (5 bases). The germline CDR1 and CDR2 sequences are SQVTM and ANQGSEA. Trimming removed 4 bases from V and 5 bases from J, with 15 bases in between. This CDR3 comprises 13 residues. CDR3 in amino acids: CSVASGSIDEQYF. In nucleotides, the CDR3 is TGCAGCGTTGCATCGGGGAGCATCGACGAGCAGTACTTC.

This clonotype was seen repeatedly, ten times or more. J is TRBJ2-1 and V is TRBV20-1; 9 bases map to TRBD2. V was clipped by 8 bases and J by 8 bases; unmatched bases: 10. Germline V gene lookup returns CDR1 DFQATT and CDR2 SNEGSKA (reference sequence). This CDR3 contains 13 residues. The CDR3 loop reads CSLEAAGGYEQFF. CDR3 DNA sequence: TGCAGTCTCGAAGCTGCGGGGGGGTATGAGCAGTTCTTC.

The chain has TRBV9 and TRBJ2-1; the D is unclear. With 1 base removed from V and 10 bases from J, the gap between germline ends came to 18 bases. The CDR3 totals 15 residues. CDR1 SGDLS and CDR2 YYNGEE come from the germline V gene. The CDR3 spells CASSVYSGRAREQFF. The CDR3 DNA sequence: TGTGCCAGCAGCGTATATTCGGGCCGAGCCAGGGAGCAGTTCTTC.

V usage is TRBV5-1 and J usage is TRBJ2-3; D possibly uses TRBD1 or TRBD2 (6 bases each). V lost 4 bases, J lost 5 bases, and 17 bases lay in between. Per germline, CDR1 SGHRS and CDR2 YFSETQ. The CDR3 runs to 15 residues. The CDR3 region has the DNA TGCGCCAGCAGCGGGGACGGGGGCTCGGTAGATACGCAGTATTTT. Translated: CASSGDGGSVDTQYF.

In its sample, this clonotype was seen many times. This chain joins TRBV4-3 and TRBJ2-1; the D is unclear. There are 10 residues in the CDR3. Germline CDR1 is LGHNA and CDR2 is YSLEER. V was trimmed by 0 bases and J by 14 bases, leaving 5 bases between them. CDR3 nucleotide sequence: TGCGCCAGCAGCCAAGAAGGGAAGTTCTTC. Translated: CASSQEGKFF.

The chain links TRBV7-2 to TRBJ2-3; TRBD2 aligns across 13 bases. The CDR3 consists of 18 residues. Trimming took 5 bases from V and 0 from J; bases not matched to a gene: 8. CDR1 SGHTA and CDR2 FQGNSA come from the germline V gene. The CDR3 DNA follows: TGTGCCAGCAGCGTAAGCGGACTAGCGGGAGTGAGCACAGATACGCAGTATTTT. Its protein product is CASSVSGLAGVSTDTQYF.

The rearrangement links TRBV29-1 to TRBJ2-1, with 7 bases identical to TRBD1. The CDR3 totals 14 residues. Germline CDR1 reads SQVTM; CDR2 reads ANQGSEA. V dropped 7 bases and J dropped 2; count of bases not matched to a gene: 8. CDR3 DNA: TGCAGCGGCTCCGACAGGGCCGCCTACAATGAGCAGTTCTTC. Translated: CSGSDRAAYNEQFF.

The DNA for the CDR3 is TGTGCCAGCAGCGCGCGGGGGGGCCTCGGCACAGATACGCAGTATTTT. This sequence encodes CASSARGGLGTDTQYF. The chain recombines TRBV12-3 or TRBV12-4 with TRBJ2-3, with 9 positions matching TRBD2. The CDR3 has 16 amino acids. V dropped 6 bases and J dropped 1; count of bases not matched to a gene: 8.

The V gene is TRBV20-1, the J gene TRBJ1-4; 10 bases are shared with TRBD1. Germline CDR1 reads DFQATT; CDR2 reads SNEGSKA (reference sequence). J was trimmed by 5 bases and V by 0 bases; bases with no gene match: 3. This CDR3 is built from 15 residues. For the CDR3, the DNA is TGCAGTGCTAGAGAGACAGGGGGCCCAAATGAAAAACTGTTTTTT. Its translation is CSARETGGPNEKLFF.

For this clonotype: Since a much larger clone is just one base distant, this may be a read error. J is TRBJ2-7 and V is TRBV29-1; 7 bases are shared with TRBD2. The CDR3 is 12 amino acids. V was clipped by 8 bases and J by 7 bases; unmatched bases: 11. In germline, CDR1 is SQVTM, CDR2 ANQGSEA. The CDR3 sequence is CSRGGPYNEQYF. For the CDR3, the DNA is TGCAGCCGGGGAGGGCCTTACAATGAGCAGTACTTC.

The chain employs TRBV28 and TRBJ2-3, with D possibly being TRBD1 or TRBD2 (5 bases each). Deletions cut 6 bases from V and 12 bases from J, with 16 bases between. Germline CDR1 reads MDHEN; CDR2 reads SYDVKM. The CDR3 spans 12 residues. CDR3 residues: CASSSGPTTQYF. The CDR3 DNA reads TGTGCCAGCAGCTCGGGGCCGACCACCCAGTATTTT.

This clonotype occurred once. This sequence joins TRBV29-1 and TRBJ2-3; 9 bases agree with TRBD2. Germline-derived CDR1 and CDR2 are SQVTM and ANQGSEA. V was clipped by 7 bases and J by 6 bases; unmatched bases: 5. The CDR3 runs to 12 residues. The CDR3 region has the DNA TGCAGCGGGACTAGCGATCTGGATACGCAGTATTTT. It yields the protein CSGTSDLDTQYF.

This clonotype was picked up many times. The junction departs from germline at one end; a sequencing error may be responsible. CDR3: CASSVDNYEQYF. The CDR3 nucleotides are TGTGCCAGCAGTGTAGACAACTACGAGCAGTACTTC. The chain combines TRBV9 with TRBJ2-7, with D hard to call. Germline V CDR1 and CDR2: SGDLS, YYNGEE. The CDR3 is 12 amino acids.

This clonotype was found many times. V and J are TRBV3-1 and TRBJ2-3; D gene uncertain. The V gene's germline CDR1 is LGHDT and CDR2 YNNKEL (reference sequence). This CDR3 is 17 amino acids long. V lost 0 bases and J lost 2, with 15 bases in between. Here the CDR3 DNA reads TGTGCCAGCAGCCAAGAATCCCGCCCGGATTACACAGATACGCAGTATTTT. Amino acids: CASSQESRPDYTDTQYF.

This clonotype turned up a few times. The CDR3 bases are TGCGCCAGCAGCTTCGGGGAGGTCATTCAGTACTTC. Residues: CASSFGEVIQYF. The chain uses TRBV5-1 and TRBJ2-4; a weak D match, TRBD2 (6 bases). The germline V gene encodes CDR1 SGHRS and CDR2 YFSETQ. The CDR3 covers 12 residues. Trimming stripped 2 bases from V and 9 bases from J, with 9 bases between.

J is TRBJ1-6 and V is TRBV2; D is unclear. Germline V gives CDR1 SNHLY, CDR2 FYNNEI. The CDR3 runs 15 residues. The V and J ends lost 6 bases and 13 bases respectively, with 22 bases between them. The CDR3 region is CASSPVGQYGSPLHF. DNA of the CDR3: TGTGCCAGCAGCCCCGTTGGGCAATACGGGTCGCCCCTCCACTTT.

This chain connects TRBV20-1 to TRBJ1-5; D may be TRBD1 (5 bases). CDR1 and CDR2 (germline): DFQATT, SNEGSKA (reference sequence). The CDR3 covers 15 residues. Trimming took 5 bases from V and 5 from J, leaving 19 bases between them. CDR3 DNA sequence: TGCAGTGCTTTGGGGGACGGAAGGAAGTATCAGCCCCAGCATTTT. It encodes CSALGDGRKYQPQHF.